The clone carrying this TCR beta chain was seen ten or more times. Its antigen remains unidentified. This entry comes from a study of response to subunit inactivated influenza vaccine. Per the germline V gene, CDR1 is SGHDT and CDR2 is YYEEEE. V dropped 5 bases and J dropped 8 bases, with 10 bases sitting between them. This CDR3 is 12 amino acids long. TCRdb re-called the RT-PCR reads with MiXCR, one entry per CDR3 protein. This sample has more than 700,000 distinct CDR3 sequences, with approximately 21% found just once. The study's findings and limits: With each seasonal influenza vaccination, the authors suggested, few new T cells are recruited.

The receptor was isolated from a man in his fifties who received an inactivated influenza vaccine. V and J are TRBV5-6 and TRBJ1-4, with D hard to call. The sample here was PBMCs from blood, taken around 5 days after vaccination. In nucleotides, the CDR3 is TGTGCCAGCAGAACGGGTTGGGAAAAACTGTTTTTT. Its protein product is CASRTGWEKLFF.